The rows below give T cell receptor beta chains drawn from one sample of a study of T cell repertoires in cytomegalovirus infection. A single record per CDR3 protein comes from TCRdb applying MiXCR to the reads. The sample carries approximately 910,000 distinct CDR3 sequences, around 31% recorded once. For these TCRs, the target antigens are not known. The material sequenced was cultured CD8+ T cells from PBMCs, taken from culture after CMV antigen stimulation. The receptors derive from a human donor in good health (CMV status not recorded). Some clones in this sample may be carry-over from other donors' samples. The CDR3 runs from the conserved cysteine through the conserved F or W. D genes are given only for firm matches. Where a row states a size, it is once, few, many or the class of an expanded clone; other rows omit it.

TRBV7-6	many	TRBJ2-2	.	CASSLSGTNTGELFF	TGTGCCAGCAGCTTAAGCGGGACAAACACCGGGGAGCTGTTTTTT
TRBV14	.	TRBJ2-3	TRBD2	CASSQEIGLAGGPAFTDTQYF	TGTGCCAGCAGCCAAGAAATTGGACTAGCGGGGGGACCAGCCTTCACAGATACGCAGTATTTT
TRBV19	few	TRBJ2-1	.	CASSISLGTTNEQFF	TGTGCCAGTAGTATATCTCTCGGGACAACGAATGAGCAGTTCTTC
TRBV12-3/TRBV12-4	few	TRBJ1-5	TRBD1	CASSLRQGVYQPQHF	TGTGCCAGCAGTCTTAGACAGGGGGTCTATCAGCCCCAGCATTTT
TRBV6-5	.	TRBJ2-1	.	CASSYYQGNNEQFF	TGTGCCAGCAGTTACTACCAGGGGAACAATGAGCAGTTCTTC
TRBV6-1	.	TRBJ2-1	TRBD2	CASSPPSSGEQFF	TGTGCCAGCAGTCCTCCTTCTAGCGGAGAGCAGTTCTTC
TRBV7-9	many	TRBJ1-5	.	CASSAEVEDQPQHF	TGTGCCAGCAGCGCCGAGGTAGAGGATCAGCCCCAGCATTTT
TRBV5-1	once	TRBJ2-3	.	CASSWWDGSTDTQYF	TGCGCCAGCAGCTGGTGGGACGGCAGCACAGATACGCAGTATTTT
TRBV23-1	.	TRBJ2-2	.	CASRPKRSDTGELFF	TGCGCCAGCAGACCAAAGAGGTCGGACACCGGGGAGCTGTTTTTT
TRBV6-5	.	TRBJ2-1	TRBD2	CASRVRGDSYNEQFF	TGTGCCAGCAGGGTGCGGGGGGACTCCTACAATGAGCAGTTCTTC
TRBV6-6	.	TRBJ1-2	.	CASSYPVNYGYTF	TGTGCCAGCAGTTACCCAGTCAACTATGGCTACACCTTC
TRBV5-1	.	TRBJ2-5	.	CASNWGQETQYF	TGCGCCAGCAACTGGGGCCAAGAGACCCAGTACTTC
TRBV27	.	TRBJ2-2	.	CASYPLTSNTGELFF	TGTGCCAGCTATCCCCTTACTTCGAACACCGGGGAGCTGTTTTTT
TRBV12-3/TRBV12-4	.	TRBJ2-1	TRBD2	CASGGGGLYNEQFF	TGTGCCAGCGGCGGGGGGGGCCTCTACAATGAGCAGTTCTTC
TRBV7-6	many	TRBJ2-1	.	CASSRLPLELVEQFF	TGTGCCAGCAGCAGACTCCCTTTGGAACTAGTCGAGCAGTTCTTC
TRBV7-9	many	TRBJ2-4	TRBD1	CASSLYKATGPNTSVWLAKNIQYF	TGTGCCAGCAGCCTATATAAGGCGACAGGGCCGAACACGTCAGTCTGGTTAGCCAAAAACATTCAGTACTTC
TRBV6-5	few	TRBJ2-5	.	CASSYSGGKETQYF	TGTGCCAGCAGTTACTCGGGGGGAAAAGAGACCCAGTACTTC
TRBV6-1	few	TRBJ2-1	TRBD2	CASRFSRLASFHNEQFF	TGTGCCAGCAGATTTTCTAGACTAGCGTCTTTTCACAATGAGCAGTTCTTC
TRBV7-2	medium-sized	TRBJ1-2	TRBD1	CASSRATGRGYGYTF	TGTGCCAGCAGCCGCGCGACAGGGCGAGGCTATGGCTACACCTTC
TRBV11-2	.	TRBJ2-5	.	CASSNRVQETQYF	TGTGCCAGCAGTAACAGGGTACAAGAGACCCAGTACTTC
TRBV6-5	.	TRBJ2-1	.	CASSYRMPFYNEQFF	TGTGCCAGCAGTTACCGCATGCCATTCTACAATGAGCAGTTCTTC
TRBV20-1	few	TRBJ2-3	.	CSAETDSFTDTQYF	TGCAGTGCAGAGACCGACAGTTTCACAGATACGCAGTATTTT
TRBV4-3	.	TRBJ2-2	TRBD1	CASSQDRGLGGELFF	TGCGCCAGCAGCCAAGACAGGGGGCTAGGCGGGGAGCTGTTTTTT
TRBV11-3	.	TRBJ2-3	.	CASSLDRNTDTQYF	TGTGCCAGCAGCTTGGACAGAAACACAGATACGCAGTATTTT
TRBV28	.	TRBJ2-4	.	CVSTYGTGNIQYF	TGTGTCAGCACCTATGGGACGGGAAACATTCAGTACTTC
TRBV10-3	few	TRBJ1-3	.	CAITHGDSGNTIYF	TGTGCCATCACTCATGGCGACTCTGGAAACACCATATATTTT
TRBV6-2/TRBV6-3	few	TRBJ1-5	TRBD1	CASSFSRGSWEPQHF	TGTGCCAGCAGTTTTTCCAGGGGGTCGTGGGAGCCCCAGCATTTT
TRBV27	.	TRBJ2-7	.	CASSLDPYYEQYF	TGTGCCAGCAGTTTAGACCCGTACTACGAGCAGTACTTC
TRBV12-3/TRBV12-4	.	TRBJ2-5	.	CASSSTDTGLETQYF	TGTGCCAGCAGCTCGACAGACACAGGGCTGGAGACCCAGTACTTC
TRBV19	.	TRBJ1-3	.	CASSRDFTIYF	TGTGCCAGTAGCCGGGACTTCACCATATATTTT
TRBV27	.	TRBJ1-1	.	CASSLNPGLAITEAFF	TGTGCCAGCAGCTTGAATCCAGGTTTGGCGATCACTGAAGCTTTCTTT
TRBV7-4	.	TRBJ1-4	.	CASSLIRDTLEKLFF	TGTGCCAGCAGCTTAATCCGGGACACTTTAGAAAAACTGTTTTTT
TRBV28	few	TRBJ1-6	.	CASSLQDFGSYNSPLHF	TGTGCCAGCAGTTTACAGGACTTTGGCTCCTATAATTCACCCCTCCACTTT
TRBV2	once	TRBJ2-3	.	CASSERGTLTGTDTQYF	TGTGCCAGCAGTGAAAGGGGAACGTTGACTGGCACAGATACGCAGTATTTT
TRBV19	.	TRBJ2-2	.	CASWGILAGELFF	TGTGCCAGTTGGGGGATCTTAGCCGGGGAGCTGTTTTTT
TRBV18	.	TRBJ2-5	.	CASSPRVIKRETQYF	TGTGCCAGCTCACCAAGGGTGATAAAGCGAGAGACCCAGTACTTC
TRBV7-6	many	TRBJ1-1	.	CASSPIQNTEAFF	TGTGCCAGCAGCCCTATACAGAACACTGAAGCTTTCTTT
TRBV7-2	many	TRBJ2-1	.	CASSFMQGRNEQFF	TGTGCCAGCAGCTTTATGCAGGGAAGAAATGAGCAGTTCTTC
TRBV7-2	many	TRBJ1-2	.	CASSLGGSGGYTF	TGTGCCAGCAGCTTAGGGGGCTCGGGTGGCTACACCTTC
TRBV20-1	.	TRBJ2-7	.	CSARRQNAYEQYF	TGCAGTGCTAGAAGACAGAATGCCTACGAGCAGTACTTC
TRBV7-8	many	TRBJ2-2	.	CASSLARSAGELFF	TGTGCCAGCAGCTTAGCAAGGTCTGCCGGGGAGCTGTTTTTT
TRBV7-4	.	TRBJ2-7	.	CASHDTGVEQYF	TGTGCCAGCCATGATACTGGGGTCGAGCAGTACTTC
TRBV5-5	.	TRBJ1-1	TRBD1	CASSGVTGNGSEAFF	TGTGCCAGCAGCGGGGTGACAGGGAATGGATCTGAAGCTTTCTTT
TRBV27	few	TRBJ2-2	.	CASTRAPGELFF	TGTGCCAGCACCAGGGCCCCCGGGGAGCTGTTTTTT
TRBV12-3/TRBV12-4	.	TRBJ1-1	.	CASMSGGVNTEAFF	TGTGCCAGCATGAGCGGGGGAGTGAACACTGAAGCTTTCTTT
TRBV27	.	TRBJ2-1	TRBD2	CASSLSWLAGGPPYNEQFF	TGTGCCAGCAGTTTATCGTGGCTAGCGGGGGGGCCCCCCTACAATGAGCAGTTCTTC
TRBV29-1	.	TRBJ2-7	.	CSVVSQQDCEQYF	TGCAGCGTTGTGAGTCAACAAGACTGCGAGCAGTACTTC
TRBV5-5	.	TRBJ2-7	.	CASSLTGPPEEQYF	TGTGCCAGCAGTCTCACCGGGCCTCCCGAGGAGCAGTACTTC
TRBV6-6	.	TRBJ2-1	.	CASSYYSTSSYYNEQFF	TGTGCCAGCAGTTACTACTCGACTAGTTCCTATTACAATGAGCAGTTCTTC
TRBV19	few	TRBJ1-5	.	CASSINQGGNQPQHF	TGTGCCAGTAGTATAAACCAGGGAGGCAATCAGCCCCAGCATTTT
TRBV20-1	.	TRBJ1-5	.	CSARDLDSERPTQHF	TGCAGTGCTAGAGATCTCGACAGTGAAAGGCCCACCCAGCATTTT